The clone carrying this T cell receptor (beta chain) occurred many times. Its antigen is not known. Pregnant or lactating patients were excluded, as were those with uncontrolled infection or other autoimmune disease. This entry is derived from a study of T cells in Graves' hyperthyroidism and ophthalmopathy. Study observations and caveats: In simple terms, a model built on 13 V-J features told ophthalmopathy apart from stable hyperthyroidism. Ophthalmopathy onset followed model prediction by a median approximately six months. Peripheral blood also featured most of the thyroid clonotypes expanded above 0.001.

Using RNA transcripts as the source, TCR beta CDR3 regions were amplified. Using the HTBI primer set, a first-round RT-PCR was run on the TCR CDR3. TCRdb fed the multiplex PCR reads into MiXCR, producing one record per CDR3 protein. The table shows around 620,000 distinct CDR3 sequences, with about 45% occurring only once. Germline CDR1 is SNHLY and CDR2 is FYNNEI. V lost 6 bases, J lost 6 bases, and 15 bases lay in between. CDR3 length equals 14 residues. V is TRBV2 and J is TRBJ1-5; D is perhaps TRBD1 (6 bases). The source material was peripheral blood or thyroid tissue (not recorded which). This clonotype was obtained from an adult woman with Graves' disease, either hyperthyroidism or ophthalmopathy (not recorded which). The CDR3 DNA reads as TGTGCCAGCAGCGACGACAGGAAAGGTCAGCCCCAGCATTTT. Its protein is CASSDDRKGQPQHF.